This T cell receptor (beta chain) is drawn from a study of CD8 T cells in ankylosing spondylitis. Study-wide results and caveats: It was reported that disease-linked clones were significantly enriched in matched ankylosing spondylitis synovial fluid. There was a TCR beta motif, made of eight highly homologous variants, that appeared characteristic of ankylosing spondylitis blood.

Germline V lookup: CDR1 ENHRY, CDR2 SYGVKD. The CDR3 contains 13 residues. Trimming took off 2 bases at V and 7 bases at J, with 11 bases between the two ends. This clonotype was seen more than once but under ten times. What it binds is not known. With molecular barcodes, quantitative 5'-RACE was used to make the TCR beta libraries. From the 5' RACE reads, TCRdb called clonotypes with MiXCR, one entry per CDR3 protein. The sample consists of 250,000 or so distinct CDR3 sequences, roughly 25% of them appearing once. This TCR came from a male donor with ankylosing spondylitis or in good health (not recorded which). Sequencing used blood, either unsorted or a sorted T cell fraction (not recorded which). The chain uses TRBV10-3 and TRBJ1-2; D possibly corresponds to TRBD1 (5 bases). This CDR3 reads CAISEATATGYTF. The CDR3 DNA reads TGTGCCATCAGTGAGGCGACAGCGACTGGCTACACCTTC.